The 18 T cell receptor beta chains below come from one sample, sequenced in a study of T cell repertoires in cytomegalovirus infection (dated by TCRdb to the late 2010s). The treatment or condition label, read with the paper, signifies: in vitro stimulation with specific CMV peptide epitopes to enrich CMV-specific T cells. These receptors' antigens are unknown. The instrument given in TCRdb is Illumina HiSeq 1500. TCRdb reprocessing: public reads trimmed at Q25 with fastp, clones called with MiXCR, in-frame beta chains kept. Every entry covers one CDR3 protein and lists the most common genes and DNA from its rows. This sample comprises hundreds of thousands of distinct CDR3 sequences, 32% of them detected only once. The leading ten clones occupy around 12% of the sample. This sample comprised cultured CD8+ T cells from PBMCs, obtained from culture after CMV antigen stimulation. Receptors originate from a human donor in good health (CMV status not recorded). Some clones in this sample may be carry-over from other donors' samples.

J is TRBJ2-1 and V is TRBV7-6; 11 bases are a match to TRBD2. The V and J ends lost 1 base and 8 bases, in that order; junction bases with no gene match: 4. The germline gives CDR1 SGHVS, CDR2 FNYEAQ. The CDR3 has 15 amino acids. CDR3: CASSLGGLAVDEQFF. CDR3 sequence (DNA): TGTGCCAGCAGCTTAGGGGGACTAGCGGTCGATGAGCAGTTCTTC.

This clonotype was observed many times. The rearrangement uses TRBV7-2 and TRBJ1-2; no definite D call. Germline CDR1 SGHTA, CDR2 FQGNSA. The germline V and J ends were trimmed by 3 bases and 8 bases, with 16 bases remaining between them. The CDR3 is 14 amino acids. The CDR3 protein is CASSLSAGGAGYTF. CDR3 nucleotide sequence: TGTGCCAGCAGCTTGTCGGCAGGCGGCGCGGGCTACACCTTC.

The chain joins TRBV5-4 to TRBJ2-3, with a weak D call TRBD2 (5 bases). This CDR3 region has 13 residues. CDR1 is SGHNT and CDR2 is YYREEE in the germline V gene (reference sequence). V was clipped by 3 bases and J by 4 bases, with 9 bases between them. For the CDR3, the DNA is TGTGCCAGCAGCTGGGAGTTGGCAGATACGCAGTATTTT. Translated, it gives CASSWELADTQYF.

This clonotype came up once. V and J are TRBV2 and TRBJ2-7; D uncertain. V was clipped by 8 bases and J by 2 bases, with 7 bases between them. CDR1 SNHLY and CDR2 FYNNEI come from the germline V gene. The CDR3 spans 11 residues. CDR3 sequence: CASHVTYEQYF. The CDR3 DNA reads as TGTGCCAGCCATGTCACCTACGAGCAGTACTTC.

This clonotype showed up just a few times. This chain uses TRBV28 with TRBJ2-2; D may be TRBD1 or TRBD2 (6 bases each). Trimming shortened V by 6 bases and J by 5 bases, and 16 bases separated the two germline ends. This CDR3 has 15 amino acids. Germline V gene lookup returns CDR1 MDHEN and CDR2 SYDVKM. The CDR3 is CASRHLRGATGELFF. As DNA, the CDR3 is TGTGCCAGCAGACACCTGAGGGGGGCGACCGGGGAGCTGTTTTTT.

The chain joins TRBV19 to TRBJ1-6; D is unresolved. The CDR3 is made up of 22 amino acids. Germline V gene data show CDR1 as LNHDA and CDR2 as SQIVND (reference sequence). Trimming shortened V by 5 bases and J by 0 bases, and 29 bases separated the two germline ends. The CDR3 protein is CASSPLRQATLLRRSYNSPLHF. The CDR3, as DNA: TGTGCCAGTAGTCCCTTGCGGCAGGCGACTTTATTACGTCGCTCCTATAATTCACCCCTCCACTTT.

The chain joins TRBV25-1 to TRBJ2-2, with 10 positions matching TRBD1. CDR1 is MGHDK and CDR2 is SYGVNS in the germline V gene. V shed 1 base, J shed 3 bases, and the junction held 8 bases outside the gene matches. The CDR3 totals 18 residues. For the CDR3, the DNA is TGTGCCAGCAGTGAATTAGGACAGGGGGTTTACGACACCGGGGAGCTGTTTTTT. Translation: CASSELGQGVYDTGELFF.

The genes are TRBV2 and TRBJ2-5; unclear D gene. The germline V gene encodes CDR1 SNHLY and CDR2 FYNNEI. V was cut by 5 bases and J by 4 bases, with 8 bases left in between. The CDR3 is 12 residues long. Here the CDR3 reads CASSTLPETQYF. CDR3 coding DNA: TGTGCCAGCAGTACCCTTCCAGAGACCCAGTACTTC. The full variable domain, rest sourced from reference TRBV2 and TRBJ2-5, is EPEVTQTPSHQVTQMGQEVILRCVPISNHLYFYWYRQILGQKVEFLVSFYNNEISEKSEIFDDQFSVERPDGSNFTLKIRSTKLEDSAMYFCASSTLPETQYFGPGTRLLVL.

The rearrangement joins TRBV13 to TRBJ2-3, with 8 bases lining up with TRBD1. This CDR3 is 16 amino acids long. In germline, CDR1 is PRHDT, CDR2 FYEKMQ (reference sequence). J gave up 2 bases and V 5 bases, and 9 bases lay outside the gene matches. CDR3 nucleotides: TGTGCCAGCAGCATCGACAGGGGCCGCATCACAGATACGCAGTATTTT. Amino acid sequence: CASSIDRGRITDTQYF.

The chain carries TRBV27 and TRBJ1-1; possibly TRBD1 for D (6 bases). This CDR3 is 19 amino acids long. Per the germline V gene, CDR1 is MNHEY and CDR2 is SMNVEV (reference sequence). V was cut by 7 bases and J by 4 bases, with 31 bases left in between. CDR3 in amino acids: CASTPFHVPGQPPLTEAFF. CDR3 coding DNA: TGTGCCAGCACCCCTTTTCATGTGCCGGGACAACCGCCTCTCACTGAAGCTTTCTTT.

V and J are TRBV29-1 and TRBJ1-1; no reliable D call. The germline V gene encodes CDR1 SQVTM and CDR2 ANQGSEA. Trimming removed 6 bases from V and 8 bases from J, with 13 bases in between. The CDR3 is made up of 11 amino acids. The CDR3 sequence is CSVVGVAEAFF. The CDR3 DNA reads as TGCAGCGTCGTTGGCGTCGCGGAAGCTTTCTTT. Looking up the rest from reference TRBV29-1 and TRBJ1-1 gives the full variable domain: SAVISQKPSRDICQRGTSLTIQCQVDSQVTMMFWYRQQPGQSLTLIATANQGSEATYESGFVIDKFPISRPNLTFSTLTVSNMSPEDSSIYLCSVVGVAEAFFGQGTRLTVV.

This rearrangement joins TRBV10-3 to TRBJ2-7; 8 bases map to TRBD2. The CDR3 is made up of 14 amino acids. Trimming cost V 2 bases and J 0 bases; bases outside gene matches: 0. CDR1 is ENHRY and CDR2 is SYGVKD in the germline V gene. The CDR3 reads CAISERGGSYEQYV. The CDR3 nucleotides are TGTGCCATCAGTGAGCGGGGGGGCTCCTACGAGCAGTACGTC.

This clonotype was counted many times. The chain employs TRBV7-2 and TRBJ1-1; D not certain. CDR3 length: 13 amino acids. V lost 0 bases and J lost 7, with 9 bases in between. Germline assignment: CDR1 SGHTA and CDR2 FQGNSA. The CDR3 sequence is CASSLAVAGEAFF. The CDR3 region has the DNA TGTGCCAGCAGCTTAGCCGTTGCCGGTGAAGCTTTCTTT.

This chain joins TRBV10-3 and TRBJ1-2; the D is unclear. This CDR3 comprises 13 residues. Trimming left V 0 bases short and J 8 bases short, with 10 bases between. Germline loops: CDR1 ENHRY, CDR2 SYGVKD. CDR3 sequence (DNA): TGTGCCATCAGTGAGTCCGAGGCGTGGGGCTACACCTTC. Translated, it gives CAISESEAWGYTF.

The gene calls are TRBV25-1 and TRBJ1-5; D is possibly TRBD1 (5 bases). The germline gives CDR1 MGHDK, CDR2 SYGVNS. The CDR3 loop spans 15 amino acids. V was clipped by 8 bases and J by 1 base, with 15 bases between them. CDR3 region: CASGRSGVSNQPQHF. The CDR3 DNA is TGTGCCAGCGGTCGTTCGGGGGTAAGCAATCAGCCCCAGCATTTT.

This clonotype was counted at least ten times. The chain has TRBV7-9 and TRBJ2-7, with 8 bases aligning to TRBD1. The CDR3 extends over 14 amino acids. Germline V CDR1 and CDR2: SEHNR, FQNEAQ (reference sequence). After removal of 5 bases from V and 2 bases from J, the junction contained 5 bases not matched to a gene. The chain's CDR3 is CASSAGDRPYEQYV. The CDR3 nucleotides are TGTGCCAGCAGCGCTGGGGACAGGCCCTACGAGCAGTACGTC.

This clonotype was picked up many times. The chain links TRBV7-2 to TRBJ2-1; 7 positions match TRBD1. V gave up 6 bases and J gave up 1 base; unmatched junction bases: 6. Germline V gene lookup returns CDR1 SGHTA and CDR2 FQGNSA. The CDR3 totals 15 residues. CDR3 sequence (DNA): TGTGCCAGCAGTATCCGACAGGGATCCTACAATGAGCAGTTCTTC. This gives the protein CASSIRQGSYNEQFF.

The CDR3 sequence: CASSPRDRGTSGGIRGYNEQFF. For the CDR3, the DNA is TGTGCCAGCAGCCCCCGGGACAGGGGAACTAGCGGGGGGATCCGTGGCTACAATGAGCAGTTCTTC. The chain has TRBV14 and TRBJ2-1; TRBD2 aligns across 12 bases. The junction had 22 bases not matched to a gene; V was cut back by 4 bases and J by 3 bases. CDR3 length: 22 amino acids. Germline CDR1 reads SGHDN; CDR2 reads FVKESK.